The clone carrying this TCR beta chain was seen a single time. As yet, its antigen is unknown. A junction end diverges from the germline sequence, so it may reflect a read error. The sorted-subset replicate PCRs were given around 200 ng DNA, which is approximately 30,000 T cell genomes. Profiled with immunoSEQ multiplex PCR; TCRdb holds only in-frame clones, not every one. The sample has a few hundred thousand clones; around 86% are singletons. CDR1 is GTSNPN, CDR2 SVGIG, per germline (reference sequence). The CDR3 is made up of 12 amino acids. This record belongs to a study of shared clonotypes between healthy human individuals. Study-level information: CD4 naive cells filled three plates per donor, CD4 memory three, CD8 naive two and CD8 memory one.

Findings and caveats of the study: An effect of sequencing depth on clonotype sharing among donors was expected. Depth was large, yet rarefaction showed that sorted-subset sequencing was incomplete.

The receptor's source is a man aged 18 to 29 in good health. The sequenced material came from memory CD8+ T cells sorted from blood. This sample's subset: CD45RO+ cells pooled with CCR7-negative TemRA cells. The J gene is TRBJ2-3, the V gene TRBV30; unclear D gene. The CDR3 sequence is CAWSQAGDTRYF. The CDR3, as DNA: TGTGCCTGGAGTCAGGCTGGGGATACGCGGTATTTT.